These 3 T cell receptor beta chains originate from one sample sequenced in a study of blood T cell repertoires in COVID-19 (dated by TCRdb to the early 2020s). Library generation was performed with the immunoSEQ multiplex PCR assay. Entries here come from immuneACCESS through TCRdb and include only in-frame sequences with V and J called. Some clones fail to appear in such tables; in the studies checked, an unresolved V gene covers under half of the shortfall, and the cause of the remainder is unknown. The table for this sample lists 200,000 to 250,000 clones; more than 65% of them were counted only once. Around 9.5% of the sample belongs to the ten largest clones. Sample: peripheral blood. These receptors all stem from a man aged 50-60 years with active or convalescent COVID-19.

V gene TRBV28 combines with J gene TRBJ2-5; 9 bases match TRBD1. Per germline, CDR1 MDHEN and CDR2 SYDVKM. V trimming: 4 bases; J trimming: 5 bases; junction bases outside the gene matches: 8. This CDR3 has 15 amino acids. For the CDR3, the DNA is TGTGCCAGCAGTTCCCCGGGACAGGGAAAGGAGACCCAGTACTTC. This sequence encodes CASSSPGQGKETQYF.

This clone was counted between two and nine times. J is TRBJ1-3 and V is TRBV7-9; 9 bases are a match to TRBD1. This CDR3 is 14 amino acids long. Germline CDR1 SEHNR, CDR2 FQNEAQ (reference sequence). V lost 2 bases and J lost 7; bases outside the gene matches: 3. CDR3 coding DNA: TGTGCCAGCAGCTTATTAGGACAGGGGAACACCATATATTTT. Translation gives CASSLLGQGNTIYF.

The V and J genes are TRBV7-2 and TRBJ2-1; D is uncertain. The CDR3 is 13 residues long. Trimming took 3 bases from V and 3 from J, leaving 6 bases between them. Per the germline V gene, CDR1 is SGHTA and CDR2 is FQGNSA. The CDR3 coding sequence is TGTGCCAGCAGCTTCGCCAGCTACAATGAGCAGTTCTTC. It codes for CASSFASYNEQFF.